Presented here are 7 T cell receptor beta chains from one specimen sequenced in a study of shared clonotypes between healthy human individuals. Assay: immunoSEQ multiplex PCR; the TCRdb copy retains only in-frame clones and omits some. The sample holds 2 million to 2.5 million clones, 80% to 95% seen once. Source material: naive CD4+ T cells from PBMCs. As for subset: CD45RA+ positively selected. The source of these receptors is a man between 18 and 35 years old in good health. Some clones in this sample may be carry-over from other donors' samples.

Here the CDR3 reads CASSTVGARYEQYF. CDR3 DNA: TGTGCCAGCAGTACCGTTGGGGCTAGGTACGAGCAGTACTTC. J is TRBJ2-7 and V is TRBV5-4, with D possibly TRBD1 on 5 matching bases. Looked up from germline, CDR1 is SGHNT and CDR2 is YYREEE (reference sequence). The CDR3 loop spans 14 amino acids. V was trimmed by 5 bases and J by 4 bases, leaving 16 bases between them.

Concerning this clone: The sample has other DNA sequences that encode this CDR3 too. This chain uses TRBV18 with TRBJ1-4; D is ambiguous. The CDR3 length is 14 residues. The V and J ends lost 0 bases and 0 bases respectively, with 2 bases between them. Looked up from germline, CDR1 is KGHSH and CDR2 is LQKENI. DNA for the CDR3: TGTGCCAGCTCACCACCGTCAACTAATGAAAAACTGTTTTTT. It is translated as CASSPPSTNEKLFF.

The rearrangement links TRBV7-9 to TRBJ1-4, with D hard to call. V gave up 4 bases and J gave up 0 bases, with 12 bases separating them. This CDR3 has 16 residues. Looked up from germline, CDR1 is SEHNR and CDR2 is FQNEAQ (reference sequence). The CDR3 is CASSSVGAATNEKLFF. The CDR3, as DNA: TGTGCCAGCAGCTCAGTAGGTGCTGCAACTAATGAAAAACTGTTTTTT.

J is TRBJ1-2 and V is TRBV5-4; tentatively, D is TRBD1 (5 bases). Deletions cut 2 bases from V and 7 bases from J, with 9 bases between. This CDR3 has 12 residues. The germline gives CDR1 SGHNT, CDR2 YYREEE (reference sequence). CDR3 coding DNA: TGTGCCAGCAGCTTTCAAGGGGTTGGCTACACCTTC. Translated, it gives CASSFQGVGYTF.

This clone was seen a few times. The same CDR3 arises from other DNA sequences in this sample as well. The CDR3 region has the DNA TGTGCCAGCAGCCCCCTAACGGTCTCTTCCTACGAGCAGTACTTC. It specifies CASSPLTVSSYEQYF. V and J are TRBV11-2 and TRBJ2-7; D is ambiguous. The CDR3 consists of 15 residues. Trimming took 5 bases from V and 1 from J, leaving 15 bases between them. The germline V gene encodes CDR1 SGHAT and CDR2 FQNNGV.

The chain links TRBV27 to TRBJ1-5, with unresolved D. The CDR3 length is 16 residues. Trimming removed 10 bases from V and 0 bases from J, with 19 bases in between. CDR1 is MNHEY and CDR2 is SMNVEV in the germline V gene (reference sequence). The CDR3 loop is CATSKGNPYSNQPQHF. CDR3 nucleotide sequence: TGTGCCACCTCCAAGGGAAACCCTTATAGCAATCAGCCCCAGCATTTT.

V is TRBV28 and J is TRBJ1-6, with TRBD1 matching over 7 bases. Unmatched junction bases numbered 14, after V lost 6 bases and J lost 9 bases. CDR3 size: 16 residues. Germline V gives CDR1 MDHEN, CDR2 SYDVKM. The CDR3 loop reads CASRRTGPPSFSPLHF. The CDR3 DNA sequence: TGTGCCAGCAGGAGGACAGGCCCGCCGTCTTTTTCACCCCTCCACTTT.